The clone carrying this T cell receptor beta chain was counted at least ten times. Its antigen is not identified. The record originates from a study of spatial heterogeneity in lung cancer. TCRdb reprocessed the 5' RACE reads via MiXCR and lists one record per CDR3 protein. The table records about 53,000 distinct CDR3 sequences, around 7% of them present only once. This CDR3 has 15 residues. Germline V gives CDR1 ENHRY, CDR2 SYGVKD. V shed 10 bases and J 8 bases; nucleotides not matched to a gene: 14. General study points: Blood showed ubiquitous tumor TCRs more often at resection than at routine follow-up.

Regarding time point: sample taken at primary tumor resection. Without sorting, whole RNA was sequenced from tumor, nontumor lung or frozen PBMC. The receptor was derived from a female donor with early-stage non-small cell lung cancer. V and J are TRBV10-3 and TRBJ2-1, with 10 bases matching TRBD1. The specimen was PBMCs, collected at surgery. CDR3 loop: CATLRWDRGGDEQFF. The DNA for the CDR3 is TGTGCCACCCTCCGGTGGGACAGGGGAGGGGATGAGCAGTTCTTC.